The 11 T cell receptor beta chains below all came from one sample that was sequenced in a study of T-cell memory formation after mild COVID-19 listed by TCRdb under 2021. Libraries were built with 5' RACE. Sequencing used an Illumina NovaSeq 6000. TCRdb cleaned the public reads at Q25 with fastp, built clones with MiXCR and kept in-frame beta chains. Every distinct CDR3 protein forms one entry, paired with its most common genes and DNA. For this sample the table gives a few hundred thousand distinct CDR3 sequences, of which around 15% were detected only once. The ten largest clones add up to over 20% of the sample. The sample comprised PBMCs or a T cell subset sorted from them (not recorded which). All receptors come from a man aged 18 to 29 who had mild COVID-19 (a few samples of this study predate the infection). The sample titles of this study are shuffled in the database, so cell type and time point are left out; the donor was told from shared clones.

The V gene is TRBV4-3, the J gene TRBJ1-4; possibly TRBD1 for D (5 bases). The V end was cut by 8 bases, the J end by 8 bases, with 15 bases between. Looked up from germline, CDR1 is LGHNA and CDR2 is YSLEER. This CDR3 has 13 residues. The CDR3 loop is CASDPGGGEKLFF. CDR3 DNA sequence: TGCGCCAGCGACCCGGGGGGAGGGGAAAAACTGTTTTTT.

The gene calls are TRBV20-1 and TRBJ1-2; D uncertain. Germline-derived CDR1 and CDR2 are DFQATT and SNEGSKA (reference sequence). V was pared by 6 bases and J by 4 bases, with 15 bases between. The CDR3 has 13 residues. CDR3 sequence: CSATKPGGYGYTF. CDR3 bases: TGCAGTGCAACTAAACCCGGTGGCTATGGCTACACCTTC.

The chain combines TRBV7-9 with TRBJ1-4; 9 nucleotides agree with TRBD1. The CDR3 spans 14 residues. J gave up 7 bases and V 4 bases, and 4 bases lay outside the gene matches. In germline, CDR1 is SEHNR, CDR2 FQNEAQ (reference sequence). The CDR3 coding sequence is TGTGCCAGCAGCTCACAGGGGGCAGGTGAAAAACTGTTTTTT. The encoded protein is CASSSQGAGEKLFF.

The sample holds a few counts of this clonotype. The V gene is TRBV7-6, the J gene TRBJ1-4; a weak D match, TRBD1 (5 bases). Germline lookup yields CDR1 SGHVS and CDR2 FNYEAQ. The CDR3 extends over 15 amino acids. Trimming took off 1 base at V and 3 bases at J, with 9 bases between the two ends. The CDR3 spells CASSLGQLPNEKLFF. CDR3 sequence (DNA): TGTGCCAGCAGCTTAGGACAGCTTCCTAATGAAAAACTGTTTTTT.

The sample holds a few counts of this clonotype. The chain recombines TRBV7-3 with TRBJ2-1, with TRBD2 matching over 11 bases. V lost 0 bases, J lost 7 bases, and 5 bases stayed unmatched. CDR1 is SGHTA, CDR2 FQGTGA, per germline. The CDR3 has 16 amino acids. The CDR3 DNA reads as TGTGCCAGCAGCTTAACTAGCGGGGGGGCCCGGAATGAGCAGTTCTTC. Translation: CASSLTSGGARNEQFF.

This CDR3 is CASSVLPGGNYEQYF. The DNA of the CDR3 is TGTGCCAGCAGCGTACTACCGGGGGGCAACTACGAGCAGTACTTC. The chain has TRBV9 and TRBJ2-7; D is possibly TRBD2 (7 bases). The V and J ends lost 1 base and 3 bases respectively, with 14 bases between them. The CDR3 extends over 15 amino acids. Germline V gene data show CDR1 as SGDLS and CDR2 as YYNGEE.

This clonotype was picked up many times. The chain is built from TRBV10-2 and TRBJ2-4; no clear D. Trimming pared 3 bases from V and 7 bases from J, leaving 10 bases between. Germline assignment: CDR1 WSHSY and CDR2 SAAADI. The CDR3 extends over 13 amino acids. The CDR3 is CASSEHSLNIQYF. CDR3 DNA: TGCGCCAGCAGTGAACACTCGCTGAACATTCAGTACTTC.

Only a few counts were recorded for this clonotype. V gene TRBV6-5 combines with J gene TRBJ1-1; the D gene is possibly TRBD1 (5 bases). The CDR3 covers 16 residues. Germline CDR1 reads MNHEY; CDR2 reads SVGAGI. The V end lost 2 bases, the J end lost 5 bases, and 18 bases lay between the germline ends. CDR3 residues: CASSYTIDYGGTEAFF. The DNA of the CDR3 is TGTGCCAGCAGTTACACGATTGATTACGGGGGGACTGAAGCTTTCTTT.

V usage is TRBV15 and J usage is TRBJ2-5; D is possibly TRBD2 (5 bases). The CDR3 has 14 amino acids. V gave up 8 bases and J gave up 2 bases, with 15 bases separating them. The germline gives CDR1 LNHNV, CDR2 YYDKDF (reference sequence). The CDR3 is CATRREGRQETQYF. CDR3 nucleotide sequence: TGTGCCACCCGACGTGAGGGCAGACAAGAGACCCAGTACTTC.

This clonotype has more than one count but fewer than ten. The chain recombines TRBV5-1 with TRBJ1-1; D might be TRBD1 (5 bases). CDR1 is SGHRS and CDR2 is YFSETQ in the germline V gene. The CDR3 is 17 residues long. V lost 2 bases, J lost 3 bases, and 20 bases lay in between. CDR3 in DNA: TGCGCCAGCAGCTTCGGGTCCGGGGACGGGTTTTACACTGAAGCTTTCTTT. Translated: CASSFGSGDGFYTEAFF.

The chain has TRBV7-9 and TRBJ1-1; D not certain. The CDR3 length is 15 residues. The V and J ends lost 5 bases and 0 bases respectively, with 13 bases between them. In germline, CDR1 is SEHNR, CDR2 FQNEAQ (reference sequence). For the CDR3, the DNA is TGTGCCAGCAGCCCCAGGACGGGGATGAACACTGAAGCTTTCTTT. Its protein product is CASSPRTGMNTEAFF.